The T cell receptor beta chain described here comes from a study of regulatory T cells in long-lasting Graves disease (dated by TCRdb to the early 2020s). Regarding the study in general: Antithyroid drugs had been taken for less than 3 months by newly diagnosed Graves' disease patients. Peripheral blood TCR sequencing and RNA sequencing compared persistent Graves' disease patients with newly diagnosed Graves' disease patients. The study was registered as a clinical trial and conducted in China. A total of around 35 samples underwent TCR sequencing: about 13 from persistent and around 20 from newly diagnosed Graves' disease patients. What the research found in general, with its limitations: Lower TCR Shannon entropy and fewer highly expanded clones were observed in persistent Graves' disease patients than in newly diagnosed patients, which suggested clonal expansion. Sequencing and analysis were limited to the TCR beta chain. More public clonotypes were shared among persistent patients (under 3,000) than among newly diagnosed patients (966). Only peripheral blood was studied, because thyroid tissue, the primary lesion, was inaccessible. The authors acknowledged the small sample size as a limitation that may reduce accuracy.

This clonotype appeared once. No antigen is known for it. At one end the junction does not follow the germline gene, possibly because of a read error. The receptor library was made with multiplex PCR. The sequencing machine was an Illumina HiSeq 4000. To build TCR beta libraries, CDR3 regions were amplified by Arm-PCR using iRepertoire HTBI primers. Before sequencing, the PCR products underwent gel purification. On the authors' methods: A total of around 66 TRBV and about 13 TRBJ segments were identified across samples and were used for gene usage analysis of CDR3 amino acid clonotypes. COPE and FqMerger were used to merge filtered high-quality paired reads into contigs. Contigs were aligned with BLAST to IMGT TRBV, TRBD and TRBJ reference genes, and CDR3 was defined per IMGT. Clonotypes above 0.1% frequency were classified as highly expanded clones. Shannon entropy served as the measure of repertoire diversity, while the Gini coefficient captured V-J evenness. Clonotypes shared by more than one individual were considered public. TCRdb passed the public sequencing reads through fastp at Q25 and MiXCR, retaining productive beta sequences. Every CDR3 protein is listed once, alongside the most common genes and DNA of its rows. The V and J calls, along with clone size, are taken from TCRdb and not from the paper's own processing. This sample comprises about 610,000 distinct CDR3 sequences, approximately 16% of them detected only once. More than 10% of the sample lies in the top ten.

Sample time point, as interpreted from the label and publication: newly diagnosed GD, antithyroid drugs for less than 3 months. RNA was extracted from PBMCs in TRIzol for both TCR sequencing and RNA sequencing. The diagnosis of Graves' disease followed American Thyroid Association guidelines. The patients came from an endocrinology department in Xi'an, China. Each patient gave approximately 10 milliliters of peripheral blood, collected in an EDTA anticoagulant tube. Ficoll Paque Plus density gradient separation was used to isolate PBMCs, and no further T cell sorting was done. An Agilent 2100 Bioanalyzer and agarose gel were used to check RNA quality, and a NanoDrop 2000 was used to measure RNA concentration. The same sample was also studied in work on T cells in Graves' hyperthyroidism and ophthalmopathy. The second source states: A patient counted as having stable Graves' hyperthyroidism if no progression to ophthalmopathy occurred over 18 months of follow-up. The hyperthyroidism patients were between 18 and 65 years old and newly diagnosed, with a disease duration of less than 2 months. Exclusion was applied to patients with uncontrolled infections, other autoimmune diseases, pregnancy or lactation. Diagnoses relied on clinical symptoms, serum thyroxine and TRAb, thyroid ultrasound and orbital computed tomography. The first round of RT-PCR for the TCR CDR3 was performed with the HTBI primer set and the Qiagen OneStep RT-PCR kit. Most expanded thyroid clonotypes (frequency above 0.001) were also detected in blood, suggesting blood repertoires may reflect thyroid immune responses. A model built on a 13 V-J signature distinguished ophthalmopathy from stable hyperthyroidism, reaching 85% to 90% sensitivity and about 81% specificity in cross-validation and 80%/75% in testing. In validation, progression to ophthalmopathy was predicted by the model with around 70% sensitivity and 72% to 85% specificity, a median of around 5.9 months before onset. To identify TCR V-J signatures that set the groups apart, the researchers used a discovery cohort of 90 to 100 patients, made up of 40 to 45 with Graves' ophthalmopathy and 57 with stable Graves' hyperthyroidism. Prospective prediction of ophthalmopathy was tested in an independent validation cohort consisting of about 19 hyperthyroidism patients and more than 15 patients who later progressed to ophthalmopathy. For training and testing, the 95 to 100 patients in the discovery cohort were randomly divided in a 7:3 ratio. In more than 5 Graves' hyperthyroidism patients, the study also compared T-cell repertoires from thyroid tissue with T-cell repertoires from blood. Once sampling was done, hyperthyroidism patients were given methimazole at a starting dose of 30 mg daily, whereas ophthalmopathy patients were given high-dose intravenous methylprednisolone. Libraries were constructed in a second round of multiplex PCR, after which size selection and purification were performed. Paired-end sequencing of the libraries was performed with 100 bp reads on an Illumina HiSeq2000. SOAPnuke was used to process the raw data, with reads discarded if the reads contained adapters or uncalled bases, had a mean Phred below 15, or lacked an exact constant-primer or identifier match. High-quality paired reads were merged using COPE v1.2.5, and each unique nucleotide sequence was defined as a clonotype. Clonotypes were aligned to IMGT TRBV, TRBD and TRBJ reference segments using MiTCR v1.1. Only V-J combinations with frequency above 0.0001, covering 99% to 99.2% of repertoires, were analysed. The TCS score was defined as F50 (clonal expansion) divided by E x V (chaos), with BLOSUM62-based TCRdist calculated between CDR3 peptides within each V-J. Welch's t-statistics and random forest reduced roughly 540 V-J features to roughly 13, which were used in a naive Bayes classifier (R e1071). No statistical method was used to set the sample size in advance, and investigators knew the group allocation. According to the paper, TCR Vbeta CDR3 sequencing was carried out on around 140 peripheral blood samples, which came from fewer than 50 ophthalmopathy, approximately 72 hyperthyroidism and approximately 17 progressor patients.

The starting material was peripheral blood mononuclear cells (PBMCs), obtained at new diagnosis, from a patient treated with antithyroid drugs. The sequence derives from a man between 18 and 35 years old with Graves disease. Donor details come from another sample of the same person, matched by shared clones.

The CDR3: CASSQDIAGAYEQYF. The nucleotide sequence reads TGCGCCAGCAGCCAAGATATAGCGGGAGCCTATGAGCAGTACTTC. The rearrangement joined TRBV4-1 to TRBJ2-7; TRBD2 matches 9 bases in the middle. In the germline V gene, CDR1 corresponds to MGHRA and CDR2 to YSYEKL. The CDR3 goes from the cysteine to the phenylalanine over 15 residues. Only the CDR3 region is kept as DNA, spanning 45 bases read in frame from base 1.